These T cell receptor beta chains were read from a single sample in a study of T-cell memory formation after mild COVID-19. TCRdb independently ran MiXCR on the 5' RACE reads; one entry per CDR3 protein. The repertoire holds around 80,000 distinct CDR3 sequences, around 14% seen once, with around 29% in the top ten. Source material: PBMCs or a T cell subset sorted from them (not recorded which). Receptors were obtained from an adult woman who had mild COVID-19 (a few samples of this study predate the infection). Cell type and time point are not known. Both conserved end residues are part of each CDR3. The D gene is left open where the match is weak. Size is omitted from some rows. Given values are once, few, many or a class for expanded clones.

cdr3_nt	cdr3_aa	j_call	cdr3_length	clone_size	d_call	v_call
TGCGCCAGCAGCGCACGCGCCGGGACTAGCGGGATCTACAATGAGCAGTTCTTC	CASSARAGTSGIYNEQFF	TRBJ2-1	18	few	TRBD2	TRBV4-3
TGCGCCAGCAGCCGACATGACCCTTTACCGGACACTGAAGCTTTCTTT	CASSRHDPLPDTEAFF	TRBJ1-1	16	few	-	TRBV5-1
TGTGCTAGTGGTTTTGAAGGGGGGCAAAGCGGTGGGACCCAGTACTTC	CASGFEGGQSGGTQYF	TRBJ2-5	16	few	-	TRBV12-5
TGTGCCAGCAGCTTAGTCCAGGGGAACATTCAGTACTTC	CASSLVQGNIQYF	TRBJ2-4	13	many	-	TRBV7-9
TGTGCCAGCAGTCCACGACAGGGAGTTCAGCCCCAGCATTTT	CASSPRQGVQPQHF	TRBJ1-5	14	-	TRBD1	TRBV7-3
TGCGCCAGCAGCCAAGATGTGGGATCCTACGAGCAGTACTTC	CASSQDVGSYEQYF	TRBJ2-7	14	many	-	TRBV4-3
TGTGCCAGCTTGATGGGAGGGGAGCAGTACTTC	CASLMGGEQYF	TRBJ2-7	11	-	TRBD2	TRBV27
TGCGCCAGCAGCTCTCTTCCTGACTCGCGCACAGATACGCAGTATTTT	CASSSLPDSRTDTQYF	TRBJ2-3	16	-	-	TRBV5-1
TGCGCCAGCAGCCGACTAGCGGGGAATGGGGCCAACGTCCTGACTTTC	CASSRLAGNGANVLTF	TRBJ2-6	16	few	TRBD2	TRBV4-1
TGTGCCAGCAGCTTAGGCCTGGGAGTTTACGAGCAGTACTTC	CASSLGLGVYEQYF	TRBJ2-7	14	few	-	TRBV13
TGTGCCAGCAGTTACTCCGCGGGGCGGGATCTAAACTACGAGCAGTACTTC	CASSYSAGRDLNYEQYF	TRBJ2-7	17	-	-	TRBV6-5
TGCGCCAGCAGACCAGGGGGTACCAGCTCCTACAATGAGCAGTTCTTC	CASRPGGTSSYNEQFF	TRBJ2-1	16	-	TRBD1	TRBV4-1
TGTGCCAGCAGCTCGTTCGGGACACGTGACACCGGGGAGCTGTTTTTT	CASSSFGTRDTGELFF	TRBJ2-2	16	few	-	TRBV7-6
TGCGCCAGCAGCTTGGAACAGAACAACGAGCAGTACTTC	CASSLEQNNEQYF	TRBJ2-7	13	-	-	TRBV5-1
TGTGCCACCAGTGACGGCGCGGGACAGGGGTATGGCTACACCTTC	CATSDGAGQGYGYTF	TRBJ1-2	15	-	TRBD1	TRBV24-1
TGTGCCAGCAGTTACTACCGGAGGGATGGCTACACCTTC	CASSYYRRDGYTF	TRBJ1-2	13	-	-	TRBV6-5
TGTGCCAGCAGCTCCCTCCCCGGGTACAATGAGCAGTTCTTC	CASSSLPGYNEQFF	TRBJ2-1	14	-	-	TRBV7-2
TGCGCCAGCAGCTTGGATAGGGACTACGAGCAGTACTTC	CASSLDRDYEQYF	TRBJ2-7	13	-	-	TRBV5-1
TGCAGTGCCCCCACTCTAGCGGGGGCCCCGGGCGGGGAGCTGTTTTTT	CSAPTLAGAPGGELFF	TRBJ2-2	16	few	TRBD2	TRBV20-1
TGTGCCAGCAGCCCCCCTAGCGGGGTATATGAGCAGTTCTTC	CASSPPSGVYEQFF	TRBJ2-1	14	-	TRBD2	TRBV11-2
TGCAGCGTTCAACATCAGGGGAACTATGGCTACACCTTC	CSVQHQGNYGYTF	TRBJ1-2	13	few	-	TRBV29-1
TGCAGCGTTGAAGGAATGCCCGACGGCTACACCTTC	CSVEGMPDGYTF	TRBJ1-2	12	-	-	TRBV29-1
TGTGCCAGCAGTTATGAGGGGGTCTTGCAGTATTTT	CASSYEGVLQYF	TRBJ2-3	12	-	-	TRBV6-5
TGTGCCAGCTCACCACCGACTAGCGGGAGCATACAAGAGACCCAGTACTTC	CASSPPTSGSIQETQYF	TRBJ2-5	17	few	TRBD2	TRBV18
TGTGCCAGCAGCACGCGGGCGGCTAACTATGGCTACACCTTC	CASSTRAANYGYTF	TRBJ1-2	14	-	-	TRBV5-6
TGTGCCAGCAGTACCGTAAGCGACGCCACCTACGAGCAGTACTTC	CASSTVSDATYEQYF	TRBJ2-7	15	few	-	TRBV6-2/TRBV6-3
TGCGCCAGCAGCTTGGCCTCGGTCGCAGGGGGCGCACAATATACTGAAGCTTTCTTT	CASSLASVAGGAQYTEAFF	TRBJ1-1	19	few	TRBD1	TRBV5-1
TGTGCCACCAGTGATTCCGGGGCGGGAAACTATGGCTACACCTTC	CATSDSGAGNYGYTF	TRBJ1-2	15	-	-	TRBV24-1
TGTGCCAGCAGCGTAGGAGGTTACACAGATACGCAGTATTTT	CASSVGGYTDTQYF	TRBJ2-3	14	-	-	TRBV9
TGTGCCACCAGTGCCGTTACAGGGGCTGGGGCCAACGTCCTGACTTTC	CATSAVTGAGANVLTF	TRBJ2-6	16	-	TRBD1	TRBV24-1
TGTGCCAGCAGGACCTCCCGGGCCCAGACCTACAATGAGCAGTTCTTC	CASRTSRAQTYNEQFF	TRBJ2-1	16	-	-	TRBV6-4
TGTGCCAGCAGTTTCGAAAGATACAATGAGCAGTTCTTC	CASSFERYNEQFF	TRBJ2-1	13	few	-	TRBV6-5
TGCACCGGGGAGCAGGGAATCGGAGAGACCCAGTACTTC	CTGEQGIGETQYF	TRBJ2-5	13	-	-	TRBV29-1
TGCGCCAGCAGCGCAGGGACTACCGGAGGAGGAGATACGCAGTATTTT	CASSAGTTGGGDTQYF	TRBJ2-3	16	-	TRBD2	TRBV5-1
TGCAGTGCTAGAGATCCCGCCGGTCAGGCCCCCTACGAGCAGTACTTC	CSARDPAGQAPYEQYF	TRBJ2-7	16	-	-	TRBV20-1
TGCGCCAGCAGCTTGGAGGACAACTCCTACGAGCAGTACTTC	CASSLEDNSYEQYF	TRBJ2-7	14	few	-	TRBV5-1
TGTGCCAGCGCTGACAGGTCATACGAGCAGTACTTC	CASADRSYEQYF	TRBJ2-7	12	-	-	TRBV5-5
TGTGCCAGCAGCCATGTTAGCGGGGGGGCGACAGATACGCAGTATTTT	CASSHVSGGATDTQYF	TRBJ2-3	16	few	TRBD2	TRBV7-3
TGTGCCAGCAGCCCCGCGGTCGCTACCGAGCCCTCTGAAGCTTTCTTT	CASSPAVATEPSEAFF	TRBJ1-1	16	-	-	TRBV5-6
TGTGCCAGCAGCTTGGCGCACAATGAGCAGTTCTTC	CASSLAHNEQFF	TRBJ2-1	12	many	-	TRBV5-4
TGCGCCAGCAGCCAAGTTAGCAGGGGACACACCTCCTACGAGCAGTACTTC	CASSQVSRGHTSYEQYF	TRBJ2-7	17	few	-	TRBV4-1
TGTGCCAGCAGCTCTTGGGACAAGAATAATGAAAAACTGTTTTTT	CASSSWDKNNEKLFF	TRBJ1-4	15	-	-	TRBV11-3
TGTGACAGCAGTCCCCGGGGACAGGGACCAGATACGCAGTATTTT	CDSSPRGQGPDTQYF	TRBJ2-3	15	-	TRBD1	TRBV12-3/TRBV12-4
TGTGCCAGCACACCCATCGGCACTGAAGCTTTCTTT	CASTPIGTEAFF	TRBJ1-1	12	-	-	TRBV11-2
TGTGCCAGCAGCTACTACTCTACAGGGGGTACCACCACCGGGGAGCTGTTTTTT	CASSYYSTGGTTTGELFF	TRBJ2-2	18	-	TRBD1	TRBV9
TGTGCCAGCAGCTTAGTTGGCAGTTACTCTGGGGCCAACGTCCTGACTTTC	CASSLVGSYSGANVLTF	TRBJ2-6	17	few	-	TRBV7-2
TGCGCCAGCAGCCAAGAGGGAGGACTAGCGGGGGCCCCAAATACGCAGTATTTT	CASSQEGGLAGAPNTQYF	TRBJ2-3	18	few	TRBD2	TRBV4-1
TGTGCCAGCAGCCCTACTAGCGGAGAACACACCGGGGAGCTGTTTTTT	CASSPTSGEHTGELFF	TRBJ2-2	16	-	TRBD2	TRBV7-3
TGTGCCATCAGTGAGGAAGGACAGTACACTGAAGCTTTCTTT	CAISEEGQYTEAFF	TRBJ1-1	14	few	-	TRBV10-3
TGTGCCAGCAGCCAAGGAGTCAGGGACCACGAGCAGTACTTC	CASSQGVRDHEQYF	TRBJ2-7	14	few	-	TRBV4-2
TGTGCCAGCAGTGCCTTCGACAACTCGAGGGGAGGGGAGACCCAGTACTTC	CASSAFDNSRGGETQYF	TRBJ2-5	17	many	TRBD2	TRBV9
TGCGCCAGCAGCCAAGACACTCCGGGTCGGGAGCAGTACTTC	CASSQDTPGREQYF	TRBJ2-7	14	-	-	TRBV4-3
TGTGCCAGCAGCGTGGCCGGTACAGGGCAGTACGAGCAGTACTTC	CASSVAGTGQYEQYF	TRBJ2-7	15	many	-	TRBV9